This T cell receptor beta chain is drawn from a study of cytomegalovirus exposure and HLA in healthy donors. Primers for the PCR totalled 60 Vbeta and 13 Jbeta. Sequencing was performed with immunoSEQ multiplex PCR; in TCRdb, only in-frame clones are kept and a portion is missing. The sample lists approximately 220,000 clones; about 81% were seen once. Losses at the gene ends were 2 bases for V and 0 bases for J; bases not matched to a gene: 12. Germline V gene sequence: CDR1 MGHRA, CDR2 YSYEKL. CDR3 length: 18 residues. The TCR originated in a man aged 40-49 years in good health and CMV-seropositive. What was sequenced was PBMCs. The chain has TRBV4-1 and TRBJ1-1, with 7 bases matching TRBD1. CDR3 sequence: CASSQLQGRGSMNTEAFF. Here the CDR3 DNA reads TGCGCCAGCAGCCAATTACAGGGGCGTGGGTCCATGAACACTGAAGCTTTCTTT.